This T cell receptor beta chain was documented in a study of spatial heterogeneity in lung cancer. Study outcomes and limitations: Mutation counts in tumors were tracked by counts of expanded intratumoral alpha and beta TCRs.

One entry per CDR3 protein results from TCRdb running MiXCR on the 5' RACE reads. Of a few thousand distinct CDR3 sequences in the sample, roughly 15% were seen once. Time point specified: sample taken at primary tumor resection. By share of the sample, this clonotype is medium-sized. Its target is unknown. The CDR3 has 17 residues. Trimming left V 7 bases short and J 7 bases short, with 25 bases between. The starting material was lung tumor tissue, obtained at surgery. The sequence derives from a male donor with early-stage non-small cell lung cancer. The chain uses TRBV12-3 or TRBV12-4 and TRBJ2-2, with D uncertain. Here the CDR3 reads CASTLPGLKTFGGELFF. In nucleotides, the CDR3 is TGTGCCAGCACCCTCCCCGGTTTAAAAACGTTCGGCGGGGAGCTGTTTTTT.